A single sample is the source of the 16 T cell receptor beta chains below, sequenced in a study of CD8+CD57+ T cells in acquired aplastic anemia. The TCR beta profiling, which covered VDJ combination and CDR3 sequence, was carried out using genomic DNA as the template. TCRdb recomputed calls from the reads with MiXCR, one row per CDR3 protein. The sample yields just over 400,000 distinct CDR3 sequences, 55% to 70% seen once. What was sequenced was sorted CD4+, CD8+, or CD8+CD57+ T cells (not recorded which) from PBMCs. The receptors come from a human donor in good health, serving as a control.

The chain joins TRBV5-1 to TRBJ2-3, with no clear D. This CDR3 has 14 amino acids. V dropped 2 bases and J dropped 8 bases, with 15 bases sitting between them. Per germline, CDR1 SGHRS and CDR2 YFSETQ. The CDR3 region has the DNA TGCGCCAGCAGCTTCCGACTGGCGAACACTACGCAGTATTTT. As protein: CASSFRLANTTQYF.

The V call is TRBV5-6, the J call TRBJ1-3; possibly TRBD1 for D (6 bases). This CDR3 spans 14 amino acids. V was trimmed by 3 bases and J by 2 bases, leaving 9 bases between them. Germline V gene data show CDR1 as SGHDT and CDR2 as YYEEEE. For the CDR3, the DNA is TGTGCCAGCAGCTGGGACACAGCTGGAAACACCATATATTTT. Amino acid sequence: CASSWDTAGNTIYF.

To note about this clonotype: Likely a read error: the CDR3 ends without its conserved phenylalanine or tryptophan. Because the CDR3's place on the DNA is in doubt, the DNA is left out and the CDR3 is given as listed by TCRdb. CDR3 region: CASSPGTNGGGTI. The chain joins TRBV9 to TRBJ1-2. The CDR3 is made up of 13 amino acids, end residues included. Per the germline V gene, CDR1 is SGDLS and CDR2 is YYNGEE.

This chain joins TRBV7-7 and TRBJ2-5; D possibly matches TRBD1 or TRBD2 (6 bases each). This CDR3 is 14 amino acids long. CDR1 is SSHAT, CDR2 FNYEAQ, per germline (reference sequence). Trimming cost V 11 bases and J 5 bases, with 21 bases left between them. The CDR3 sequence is CAGNIRGGGETQYF. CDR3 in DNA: TGTGCCGGCAACATCCGTGGAGGGGGGGAGACCCAGTACTTC.

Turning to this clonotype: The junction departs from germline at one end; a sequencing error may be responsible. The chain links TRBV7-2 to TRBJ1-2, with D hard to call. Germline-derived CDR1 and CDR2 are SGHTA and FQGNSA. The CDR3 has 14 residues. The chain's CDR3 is CASSLGLQHNSPLF. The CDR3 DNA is TGTGCCAGCAGCTTAGGTCTTCAGCATAATTCACCCCTCTTC.

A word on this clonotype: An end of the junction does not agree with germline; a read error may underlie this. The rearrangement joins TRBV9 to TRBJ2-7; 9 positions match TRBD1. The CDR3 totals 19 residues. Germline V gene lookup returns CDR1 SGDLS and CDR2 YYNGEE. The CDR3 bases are TGTGCCGGCAGCACCATCCGTCCCGGGACAGGGTATAGGAACTACGAGCAGTACTTC. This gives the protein CAGSTIRPGTGYRNYEQYF. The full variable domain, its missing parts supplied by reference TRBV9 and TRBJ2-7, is DSGVTQTPKHLITATGQRVTLRCSPRSGDLSVYWYQQSLDQGLQFLIQYYNGEERAKGNILERFSAQQFPDLHSELNLSSLELGDSALYFCAGSTIRPGTGYRNYEQYFGPGTRLTVT.

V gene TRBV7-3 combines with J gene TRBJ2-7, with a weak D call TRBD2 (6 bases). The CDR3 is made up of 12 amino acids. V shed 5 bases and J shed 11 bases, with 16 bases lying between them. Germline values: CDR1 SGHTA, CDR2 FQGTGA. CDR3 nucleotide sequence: TGTGCCAGCAGCCAAGCAGATGGCGGGAAGTACTTC. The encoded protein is CASSQADGGKYF.

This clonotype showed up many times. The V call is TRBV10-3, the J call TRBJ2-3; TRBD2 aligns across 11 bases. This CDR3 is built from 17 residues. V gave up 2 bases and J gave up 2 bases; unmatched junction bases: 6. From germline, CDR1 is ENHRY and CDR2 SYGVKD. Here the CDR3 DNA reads TGTGCCATCAGTGAGGGGGTAGCGGGGGGGTCCACAGATACGCAGTATTTT. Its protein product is CAISEGVAGGSTDTQYF.

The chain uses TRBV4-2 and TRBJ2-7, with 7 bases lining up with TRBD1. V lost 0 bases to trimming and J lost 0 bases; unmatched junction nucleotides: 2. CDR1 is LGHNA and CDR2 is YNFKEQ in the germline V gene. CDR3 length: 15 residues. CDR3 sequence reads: CASSQEQGSSYEQYF. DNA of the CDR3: TGTGCCAGCAGCCAAGAACAGGGGAGCTCCTACGAGCAGTACTTC.

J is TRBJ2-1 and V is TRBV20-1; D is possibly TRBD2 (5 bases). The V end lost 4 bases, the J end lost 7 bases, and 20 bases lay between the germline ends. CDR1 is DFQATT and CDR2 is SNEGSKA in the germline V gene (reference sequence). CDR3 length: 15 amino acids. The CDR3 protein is CSAITTNTRWNEQFF. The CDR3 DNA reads TGCAGTGCTATCACTACGAACACTAGATGGAATGAGCAGTTCTTC.

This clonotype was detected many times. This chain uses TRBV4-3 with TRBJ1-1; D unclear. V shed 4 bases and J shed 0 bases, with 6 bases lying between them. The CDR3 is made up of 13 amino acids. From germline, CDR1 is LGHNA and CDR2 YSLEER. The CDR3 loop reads CASSPYLNTEAFF. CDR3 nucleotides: TGCGCCAGCAGCCCCTACTTGAACACTGAAGCTTTCTTT.

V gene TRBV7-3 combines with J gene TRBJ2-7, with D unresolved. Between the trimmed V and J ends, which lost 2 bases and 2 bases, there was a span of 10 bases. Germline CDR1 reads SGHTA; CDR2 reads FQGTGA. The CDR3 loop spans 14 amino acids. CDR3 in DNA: TGTGCCAGCAGCTTAGGGTTCGTCGCCTACGAGCAGTACTTC. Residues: CASSLGFVAYEQYF.

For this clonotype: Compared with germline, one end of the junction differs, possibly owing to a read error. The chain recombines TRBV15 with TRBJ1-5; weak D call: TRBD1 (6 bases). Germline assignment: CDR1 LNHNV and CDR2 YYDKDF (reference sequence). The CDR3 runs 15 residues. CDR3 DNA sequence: TGTGCCACCAGCTTAAACAGGGTTGCTAGTCAGCCGCAGCATTTT. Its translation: CATSLNRVASQPQHF.

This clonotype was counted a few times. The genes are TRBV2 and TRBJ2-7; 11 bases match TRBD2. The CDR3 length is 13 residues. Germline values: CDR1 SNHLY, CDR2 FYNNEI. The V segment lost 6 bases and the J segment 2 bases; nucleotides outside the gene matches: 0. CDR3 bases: TGTGCCAGCAGACTAGCGGGGGCCTACGAGCAGTACTTC. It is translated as CASRLAGAYEQYF.

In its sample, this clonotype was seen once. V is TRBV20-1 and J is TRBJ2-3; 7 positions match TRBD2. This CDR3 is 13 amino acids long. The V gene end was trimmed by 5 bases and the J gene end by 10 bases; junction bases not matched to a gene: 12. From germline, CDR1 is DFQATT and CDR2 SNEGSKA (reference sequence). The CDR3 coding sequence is TGCAGTGCTCTAGCGGCGGGCACAGACGCGCAGTATTTT. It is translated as CSALAAGTDAQYF.

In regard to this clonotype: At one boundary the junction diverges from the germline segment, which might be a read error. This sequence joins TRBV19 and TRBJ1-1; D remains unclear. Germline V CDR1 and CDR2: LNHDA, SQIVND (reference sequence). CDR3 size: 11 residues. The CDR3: CASSRTTEAHF. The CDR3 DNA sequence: TGTGCCAGTAGCCGGACCACTGAAGCTCACTTT.